Below are 32 T cell receptor beta chains sequenced from a single sample in a study of blood T cells in healthy people across ages (dated by TCRdb to the mid-2010s). Libraries came from 5' RACE. These reads were obtained on an Illumina HiSeq 2500. A second roughly 6 to 11 cycle PCR used a sample-barcoded 5' primer and a J-beta primer mix. The public reads were reanalyzed by TCRdb: fastp trimming at Q25, MiXCR alignment, in-frame beta chains only. Every entry covers one CDR3 protein and lists the most common genes and DNA from its rows. The table for this sample lists about 930,000 distinct CDR3 sequences; 25% to 30% of them were counted only once. 10% of the sample lies in the top ten. In addition, the sample was reused for a study of T cells of mothers and their children.

What was sequenced was blood. These receptor sequences come from a woman aged 40 to 50 in good health.

Concerning this clonotype: This may come from a read error, since a much larger clone is one base off. The J gene is TRBJ1-2, the V gene TRBV7-2, with D unresolved. The V end lost 5 bases, the J end lost 7 bases, and 14 bases lay between the germline ends. Germline CDR1 SGHTA, CDR2 FQGNSA. This CDR3 region has 13 residues. The CDR3 here is CASSQGMTVGYTF. In nucleotides, the CDR3 is TGTGCCAGCAGCCAAGGGATGACCGTTGGCTACACCTTC.

The J gene is TRBJ2-5, the V gene TRBV15; 9 nucleotides match TRBD1. Trimming removed 3 bases from V and 11 bases from J; junction bases left unmatched: 10. Germline CDR1 reads LNHNV; CDR2 reads YYDKDF (reference sequence). The length of the CDR3 is 14 residues. DNA for the CDR3: TGTGCCACCAGCAGGGAGACAGGGGGAAATGAGCAGTACTTC. It translates to CATSRETGGNEQYF.

This clonotype appeared a few times. A read error may explain this, as a much larger clone is one base away. The V and J genes are TRBV29-1 and TRBJ2-7, with TRBD1 as a possible D gene (5 bases). Germline CDR1 and CDR2: SQVTM and ANQGSEA. CDR3 size: 12 residues. The CDR3 DNA reads as TGCAGCGTAGACAGTGACTCCTACGGGCAGTACTTC. It encodes CSVDSDSYGQYF.

The CDR3 region is CASRLGLRAFF. The CDR3 DNA sequence: TGTGCCAGTAGACTCGGGTTGCGGGCTTTCTTT. The chain employs TRBV19 and TRBJ1-1; D is uncertain. The V gene lost 6 bases and the J gene lost 11 bases, with 13 bases spanning the gap. Per germline, CDR1 LNHDA and CDR2 SQIVND (reference sequence). The CDR3 spans 11 residues.

This clonotype came up a few times. The chain carries TRBV4-2 and TRBJ2-3; D could derive from TRBD1 or TRBD2 (7 bases each). In germline, CDR1 is LGHNA, CDR2 YNFKEQ. The CDR3 runs to 19 residues. The V and J ends lost 4 bases and 1 base respectively, with 24 bases between them. The CDR3 DNA follows: TGTGCCAGCAGCCGCGAGACCTTCCAGGGGGGGGGACGCACAGATACGCAGTATTTT. It translates to CASSRETFQGGGRTDTQYF.

The sample holds a few counts of this clonotype. The V gene is TRBV6-2 or TRBV6-3, the J gene TRBJ2-2; tentatively, D is TRBD2 (5 bases). Per germline, CDR1 MNHEY and CDR2 SVGEGT. This CDR3 comprises 15 residues. The V end lost 3 bases, the J end lost 2 bases, and 10 bases lay between the germline ends. The chain's CDR3 is CASSYFEGNTGELFF. The CDR3 region has the DNA TGTGCCAGCAGTTATTTTGAGGGTAACACCGGGGAGCTGTTTTTT.

This clonotype came up many times. CDR3 sequence reads: CASKSRDAIKPQHF. Here the CDR3 DNA reads TGTGCCAGCAAGTCCAGGGACGCGATCAAGCCCCAGCATTTT. The J gene is TRBJ1-5, the V gene TRBV28; TRBD1 might be the D (5 bases). V was clipped by 7 bases and J by 8 bases, with 18 bases between them. CDR3 length: 14 residues. CDR1 is MDHEN and CDR2 is SYDVKM in the germline V gene.

The chain combines TRBV7-9 with TRBJ1-2; D is undetermined. There are 14 residues in the CDR3. The germline CDR1 and CDR2 sequences are SEHNR and FQNEAQ (reference sequence). Between the trimmed V and J ends, which lost 3 bases and 0 bases, there was a span of 8 bases. The CDR3 DNA reads TGTGCCAGCAGCTTGTCCAGTACTAACTATGGCTACACCTTC. Translation gives CASSLSSTNYGYTF.

The chain combines TRBV7-9 with TRBJ2-1; D might be TRBD2 (6 bases). V gave up 1 base and J gave up 6 bases, with 13 bases separating them. This CDR3 is built from 15 residues. CDR1 SEHNR and CDR2 FQNEAQ come from the germline V gene (reference sequence). The CDR3: CASSLGPGRINEQFF. CDR3 bases: TGTGCCAGCAGCTTAGGGCCCGGGAGAATCAATGAGCAGTTCTTC. Based on the CDR3 plus reference TRBV7-9 and TRBJ2-1, the full variable domain is DTGVSQNPRHKITKRGQNVTFRCDPISEHNRLYWYRQTLGQGPEFLTYFQNEAQLEKSRLLSDRFSAERPKGSFSTLEIQRTEQGDSAMYLCASSLGPGRINEQFFGPGTRLTVL.

This chain uses TRBV29-1 with TRBJ2-1; D possibly uses TRBD1 or TRBD2 (5 bases each). CDR1 and CDR2 from the germline V gene are SQVTM and ANQGSEA. The CDR3 spans 12 residues. V gave up 8 bases and J gave up 4 bases, with 12 bases separating them. In DNA, the CDR3 is TGCAGCTCAGCCTGGGGGTACAATGAGCAGTTCTTC. Its protein is CSSAWGYNEQFF.

V gene TRBV6-1 combines with J gene TRBJ2-7, with TRBD1 identical over 12 bases. The J call may be mistaken, given a closer DNA end match to TRBJ2-5. Germline CDR1 is MNHNS and CDR2 is SASEGT. The CDR3 spans 15 residues. The CDR3 loop reads CASSDGTGGWETQYF. CDR3 nucleotide sequence: TGTGCCAGCAGCGATGGGACAGGGGGCTGGGAGACCCAGTACTTC.

The chain uses TRBV5-1 and TRBJ2-1; 12 nucleotides align to TRBD1. The CDR3 is made up of 15 amino acids. The trim removed 1 base at V and 9 bases at J, leaving 5 bases unmatched. Germline loops: CDR1 SGHRS, CDR2 YFSETQ. The CDR3 sequence: CASSLRDRGRSEQFF. The CDR3 region has the DNA TGCGCCAGCAGCTTGCGGGACAGGGGGCGAAGTGAGCAGTTCTTC.

The table lists this clonotype with a few counts. This chain uses TRBV28 with TRBJ2-1; perhaps TRBD1 as D (6 bases). V was cut by 3 bases and J by 7 bases, with 16 bases left in between. CDR1 and CDR2 from the germline V gene are MDHEN and SYDVKM. The CDR3 length is 15 residues. In DNA form, the CDR3 reads TGTGCCAGCAGTTTTTCTACAGGGTGGGGGAATGAGCAGTTCTTC. Amino acids: CASSFSTGWGNEQFF.

This clonotype was detected a few times. V usage is TRBV12-3 or TRBV12-4 and J usage is TRBJ1-5; perhaps TRBD1 as D (6 bases). The CDR3 runs to 14 residues. Between the trimmed V and J ends, which lost 7 bases and 7 bases, there was a span of 17 bases. The CDR3 sequence is CASKIQGVGQPQHF. The CDR3 DNA reads TGTGCCAGCAAGATACAGGGAGTTGGCCAGCCCCAGCATTTT.

This clonotype was recorded once. V usage is TRBV10-2 and J usage is TRBJ2-5; TRBD2 aligns across 7 bases. V was pared by 0 bases and J by 5 bases, with 6 bases of the junction left unmatched. The length of the CDR3 is 15 residues. Germline V gene lookup returns CDR1 WSHSY and CDR2 SAAADI. The CDR3 nucleotides read TGCGCCAGCAGTGAGTCCCCGACCGGGGGGGAGACCCAGTACTTC. Its translation: CASSESPTGGETQYF.

The CDR3 loop reads CSARSGAISYEQYF. As DNA, the CDR3 is TGCAGTGCTAGATCGGGGGCTATTTCCTACGAGCAGTACTTC. The chain couples TRBV20-1 to TRBJ2-7; either TRBD1 or TRBD2 may supply D (6 bases each). Trimming removed 2 bases from V and 1 base from J, with 12 bases in between. There are 14 residues in the CDR3. CDR1 and CDR2 from the germline V gene are DFQATT and SNEGSKA (reference sequence).

The V gene is TRBV20-1, the J gene TRBJ1-1; TRBD1 aligns across 9 bases. CDR3 length equals 14 residues. J lost 4 bases, V lost 5 bases, and 8 bases had no gene match. CDR1 is DFQATT and CDR2 is SNEGSKA in the germline V gene (reference sequence). CDR3 protein: CSAGAQGAITEAFF. The DNA of the CDR3 is TGCAGTGCTGGCGCACAGGGGGCGATCACTGAAGCTTTCTTT.

This clonotype was counted ten times or more. V is TRBV7-3 and J is TRBJ2-7; weak D call: TRBD1 (6 bases). Germline V gene sequence: CDR1 SGHTA, CDR2 FQGTGA. V gave up 7 bases and J gave up 4 bases, with 20 bases separating them. The CDR3 loop spans 15 amino acids. The CDR3 here is CASNLNRARNYEQYF. The CDR3 nucleotides are TGTGCCAGCAACTTGAACAGGGCCAGGAATTACGAGCAGTACTTC.

The gene calls are TRBV25-1 and TRBJ1-2, with 10 bases identical to TRBD1. Germline CDR1 and CDR2: MGHDK and SYGVNS. J gave up 7 bases and V 6 bases, and 5 bases lay outside the gene matches. The CDR3 totals 13 residues. The CDR3 sequence: CASRLTGGSGYTF. The CDR3 DNA reads as TGTGCCAGCAGACTGACAGGGGGCAGTGGCTACACCTTC.

A note on this clonotype: A read error may explain this, as a much larger clone is one base away. The CDR3 sequence: CGVAGGRNYGYTF. CDR3 DNA: TGCGGCGTGGCAGGGGGTAGGAACTATGGCTACACCTTC. The J gene is TRBJ1-2, the V gene TRBV29-1; 7 bases align to TRBD1. The CDR3 totals 13 residues. Germline CDR1 is SQVTM and CDR2 is ANQGSEA.

Only a few counts were recorded for this clonotype. This rearrangement joins TRBV6-2 or TRBV6-3 to TRBJ2-7; D is undetermined. V was cut by 6 bases and J by 3 bases, with 18 bases left in between. CDR1 is MNHEY and CDR2 is SVGEGT in the germline V gene. CDR3 length: 15 residues. Here the CDR3 reads CASRSNQARIYEQYF. CDR3 nucleotide sequence: TGTGCCAGCAGGTCGAACCAAGCTAGAATCTACGAGCAGTACTTC.

This clonotype was observed at least ten times. This rearrangement joins TRBV12-3 or TRBV12-4 to TRBJ1-2; TRBD1 agrees at 8 bases. Germline trimming cut 6 bases from V and 3 bases from J; bases unmatched to any gene: 6. The CDR3 is 14 residues long. The CDR3 spells CASSHRGNYYGYTF. The DNA for the CDR3 is TGTGCCAGCAGCCACAGGGGGAACTACTATGGCTACACCTTC.

Only a few counts were recorded for this clonotype. A much larger clone is a single base away; this may be a read error. The chain joins TRBV11-1 to TRBJ1-1, with 9 bases identical to TRBD1. Per the germline V gene, CDR1 is SGHAT and CDR2 is FQDESV (reference sequence). The CDR3 sequence is 15 residues long. V was pared by 5 bases and J by 4 bases, with 8 bases of the junction left unmatched. The CDR3 sequence is CASSPGTGPITEAFF. CDR3 coding DNA: TGTGCCAGCAGCCCCGGGACAGGGCCGATCACTGAAGCTTTCTTT.

As to this clonotype: With a much larger clone just one base away, this may be a read error. The chain links TRBV11-3 to TRBJ2-3, with 8 bases lining up with TRBD1. The CDR3 runs to 13 residues. V dropped 5 bases and J dropped 6; count of bases not matched to a gene: 4. Germline loops: CDR1 SGHNT, CDR2 YENEEA. This chain's CDR3 is CASSPTGEDTQYF. Here the CDR3 DNA reads TGTGCCAGCAGCCCGACAGGGGAGGATACGCAGTATTTT.

A few counts support this clonotype. J is TRBJ2-1 and V is TRBV11-2, with 9 positions matching TRBD2. CDR3 length: 19 amino acids. Trimming removed 5 bases from V and 6 bases from J; junction bases left unmatched: 20. Looked up from germline, CDR1 is SGHAT and CDR2 is FQNNGV. The CDR3 DNA follows: TGTGCCAGCAGCCCACGTCCAGCGGGGGGCCCGGCATGGGTCAATGAGCAGTTCTTC. Amino acid sequence: CASSPRPAGGPAWVNEQFF.

The chain recombines TRBV28 with TRBJ1-1; 8 bases line up with TRBD1. The CDR3 covers 14 residues. Germline V gives CDR1 MDHEN, CDR2 SYDVKM. J gave up 5 bases and V 5 bases, and 7 bases lay outside the gene matches. Here the CDR3 reads CASSADRAGTEAFF. DNA for the CDR3: TGTGCCAGCAGTGCGGACAGGGCGGGGACTGAAGCTTTCTTT.

The chain recombines TRBV20-1 with TRBJ2-7, with 7 bases lining up with TRBD1. Germline V lookup: CDR1 DFQATT, CDR2 SNEGSKA (reference sequence). V lost 2 bases to trimming and J lost 0 bases; unmatched junction nucleotides: 4. CDR3 size: 14 residues. The CDR3 region is CSARPWDSSYEQYF. As DNA, the CDR3 is TGCAGTGCTAGACCATGGGACAGCTCCTACGAGCAGTACTTC.

CDR3 in DNA: TGTGCCAGCAGTCGAGGACCCGCCCTAAGCTACGAGCAGTACTTC. This encodes CASSRGPALSYEQYF. The V gene is TRBV28, the J gene TRBJ2-7; D remains ambiguous. CDR1 and CDR2 from the germline V gene are MDHEN and SYDVKM. V lost 5 bases and J 3 bases, leaving 17 bases between the germline ends. CDR3 length: 15 residues.

In regard to this clonotype: This may stem from a read error, because a much larger clone lies one nucleotide away. The chain employs TRBV21-1 and TRBJ2-3; whether TRBD2, the table's D call, matches the DNA was not checked. TRBV21-1 is listed as a pseudogene. This CDR3 has 19 amino acids. The CDR3 nucleotides are TGTGCCAGCAACAAAGTGGGGCCACTAGCGGGGGGCTCCACAGATACGCAGTATTTT. Translation: CASNKVGPLAGGSTDTQYF.

This clonotype has a count of ten or more. V usage is TRBV7-3 and J usage is TRBJ2-1; D could derive from TRBD1 or TRBD2 (6 bases each). There are 18 residues in the CDR3. Germline V CDR1 and CDR2: SGHTA, FQGTGA. Trimming removed 1 base at V and 0 bases at J, with 16 bases between. This chain's CDR3 is CASSLIPLRGGSYNEQFF. CDR3 nucleotides: TGTGCCAGCAGCTTAATCCCCCTCAGGGGAGGCTCCTACAATGAGCAGTTCTTC.

This clonotype has a handful of counts. The gene calls are TRBV20-1 and TRBJ1-6, with D hard to call. Germline V gene lookup returns CDR1 DFQATT and CDR2 SNEGSKA (reference sequence). The CDR3 is 16 residues long. V was cut by 0 bases and J by 11 bases, with 20 bases left in between. The CDR3 is CSARDLEGLSLAPLHF. In DNA, the CDR3 is TGCAGTGCTAGAGATCTTGAGGGTTTGAGCTTGGCACCCCTCCACTTT.

V and J are TRBV28 and TRBJ1-1; D perhaps matches TRBD1 (5 bases). The germline gives CDR1 MDHEN, CDR2 SYDVKM. Deletions cut 4 bases from V and 3 bases from J, with 18 bases between. The CDR3 is 16 amino acids. CDR3 in amino acids: CASSSILQVQDTEAFF. As DNA, the CDR3 is TGTGCCAGCAGTTCGATATTACAGGTTCAGGACACTGAAGCTTTCTTT.